This T cell receptor (beta chain) was sequenced for a study of T-cell reconstitution after alpha-beta-depleted transplantation in children. Points from the study as a whole: T-cell numbers and diversity one year post-transplant derived largely from freshly generated T cells. Certain patients had high TCRbeta diversity at day 60, and it came from recipient T cells and thymic progenitors that survived. In patients about two months after transplant, alpha-beta T cells reportedly arose from several hundred expanded graft clones.

A library of TCRbeta sequences, prepared with unique molecular identifiers, was generated. TCRdb redid the calling of the PCR reads with MiXCR, one entry per CDR3 protein. The sample shows about 200,000 distinct CDR3 sequences, roughly 6.6% of them seen only once. This clonotype was observed at least ten times. Its antigen is undetermined. The CDR3 runs 12 residues. CDR1 and CDR2 (germline): SNHLY, FYNNEI. Trimming cost V 10 bases and J 1 base, with 8 bases left between them. The chain links TRBV2 to TRBJ2-4; possibly TRBD1 for D (6 bases). The sequencing here drew on PBMCs, taken before TCRalphabeta/CD19-depleted stem cell transplant. This TCR derives from a boy aged 2 to 9 with acute lymphoblastic leukemia, due to receive a stem cell transplant. In DNA, the CDR3 is TGTGCCACCCAGGGGGCCAAAAACATTCAGTACTTC. Its translation: CATQGAKNIQYF. Based on the CDR3 plus reference TRBV2 and TRBJ2-4, the full variable domain is EPEVTQTPSHQVTQMGQEVILRCVPISNHLYFYWYRQILGQKVEFLVSFYNNEISEKSEIFDDQFSVERPDGSNFTLKIRSTKLEDSAMYFCATQGAKNIQYFGAGTRLSVL.